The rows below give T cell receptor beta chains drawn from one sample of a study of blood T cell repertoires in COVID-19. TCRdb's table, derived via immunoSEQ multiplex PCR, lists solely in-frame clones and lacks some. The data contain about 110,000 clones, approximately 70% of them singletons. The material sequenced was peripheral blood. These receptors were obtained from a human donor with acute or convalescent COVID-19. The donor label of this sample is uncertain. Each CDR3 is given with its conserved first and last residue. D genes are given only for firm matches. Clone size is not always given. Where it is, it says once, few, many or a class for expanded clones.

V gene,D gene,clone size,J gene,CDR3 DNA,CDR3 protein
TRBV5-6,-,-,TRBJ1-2,TGTGCCAGCAGCTTAGGGGGACGGTTTAACTATGGCTACACCTTC,CASSLGGRFNYGYTF
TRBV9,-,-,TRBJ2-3,TGTGCCAGCAGCGTAGAGAGGGGGGGATTCGGGACAGATACGCAGTATTTT,CASSVERGGFGTDTQYF
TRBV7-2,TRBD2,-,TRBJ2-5,TGTGCCAGCAGCTTAGGTGGGACTAGCGGGGGGGCGAAGACCCAGTACTTC,CASSLGGTSGGAKTQYF
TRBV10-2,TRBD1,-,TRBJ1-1,TGCGCCAGCAGTGGACAGGGGAACACTGAAGCTTTCTTT,CASSGQGNTEAFF
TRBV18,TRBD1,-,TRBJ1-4,TGTGCCAGCTCACCGGCTCAGGGGACAGGACGTGAAAAACTGTTTTTT,CASSPAQGTGREKLFF
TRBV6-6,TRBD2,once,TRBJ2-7,TGTGCCAGCAGTCCAAACCCGATCGGACTAGCGGGGGAGACCCTTAGGAACGAGCAGTACTTC,CASSPNPIGLAGETLRNEQYF
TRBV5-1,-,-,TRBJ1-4,TGCGCCAGCAGCTTGGTTGCAGGAGGGCGTGAAAAACTGTTTTTT,CASSLVAGGREKLFF
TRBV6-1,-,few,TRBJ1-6,TGTGCCAGCAGTGATGCAGGGTTGATTTCACCCCTCCACTTT,CASSDAGLISPLHF
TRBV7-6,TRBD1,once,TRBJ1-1,TGTGCCAGCAGCTCGACAGGGGGCACGGGTGAAGCTTTCTTT,CASSSTGGTGEAFF
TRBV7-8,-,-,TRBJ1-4,TGTGCCAGCAGCTTCTTTAATGAAAAACTGTTTTTT,CASSFFNEKLFF
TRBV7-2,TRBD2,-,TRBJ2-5,TGTGCCAGCAGCTTAGCCGCCGGGAGCGGGGCTGAGACCCAGTACTTC,CASSLAAGSGAETQYF
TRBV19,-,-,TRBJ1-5,TGTGCCAGTAACGACTACAGTTTAAATCAGCCCCAGCATTTT,CASNDYSLNQPQHF
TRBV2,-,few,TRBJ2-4,TGTGCCAGCAGTGAAGCGCTTCTGGGTACGGGGTCCAAAAACATTCAGTACTTC,CASSEALLGTGSKNIQYF
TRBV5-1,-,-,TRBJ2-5,TGCGCCAGCAGCTTGGGGTCGGGGGTTAGGGTCCAAGAGACCCAGTACTTC,CASSLGSGVRVQETQYF
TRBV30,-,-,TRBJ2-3,TGTGCCTGGAGTGTCTCTAGCGGCACAGATACGCAGTATTTT,CAWSVSSGTDTQYF
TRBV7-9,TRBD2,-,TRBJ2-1,TGTGCCAGCAGCTTAGGGGGACTAGCGGGGGAAACGTACAATGAGCAGTTCTTC,CASSLGGLAGETYNEQFF
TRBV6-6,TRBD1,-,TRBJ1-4,TGTGCCAGCAGTATACGTAGACAGGGGGGGGAAGAACTGTTTTTT,CASSIRRQGGEELFF
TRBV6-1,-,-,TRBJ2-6,TGTGCCAGCAGTGAAGCGGCGGGCTCTGGGGCCAACGTCCTGACTTTC,CASSEAAGSGANVLTF
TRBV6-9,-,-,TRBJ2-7,TGTGCCAGCAGTTATGAACGACAACATGCTTACGAGCAGTACTTC,CASSYERQHAYEQYF
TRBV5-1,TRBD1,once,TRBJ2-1,TGCGCCAGCAGCTCGACAGGGACGGGCAATGAGCAGTTCTTC,CASSSTGTGNEQFF
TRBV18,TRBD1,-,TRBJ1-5,TGTGCCAGCTCACCTGGACAGGGCCGTGAAGCCCAGCATTTT,CASSPGQGREAQHF
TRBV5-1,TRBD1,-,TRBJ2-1,TGCGCCAGCAGCGTGGACAGGAGACAATCCTACAATGAGCAGTTCTTC,CASSVDRRQSYNEQFF
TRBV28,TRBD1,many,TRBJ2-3,TGTGCCAGCAGTTTCAACCGGGACAGCCACACCACAGATACGCAGTATTTT,CASSFNRDSHTTDTQYF
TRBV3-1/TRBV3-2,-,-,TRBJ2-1,TGTGCCAGCAGCCAAGTAATCAATGAGCAGTTCTTC,CASSQVINEQFF
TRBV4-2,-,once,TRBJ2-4,TGTGCCAGCAGCGAAAGGCTGAGGGATAGAGGAGCCAAAAACATTCAGTACTTC,CASSERLRDRGAKNIQYF
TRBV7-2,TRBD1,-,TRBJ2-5,TGTGCCAGCAGCTTCAGCAGGGGGAAATTAGAGACCCAGTACTTC,CASSFSRGKLETQYF
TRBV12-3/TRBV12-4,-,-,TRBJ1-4,TGTGCCAGCAGCCAAGGGGAAAAACTATTTTTT,CASSQGEKLFF
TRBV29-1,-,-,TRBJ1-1,TGCAGCGTTGGACGGGCGGGGACTGAAGCTTTCTTT,CSVGRAGTEAFF
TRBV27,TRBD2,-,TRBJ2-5,TGTGCCAGCAGTTTAGGGGGCGGGGGGGCGTTAGAGACCCAGTACTTC,CASSLGGGGALETQYF
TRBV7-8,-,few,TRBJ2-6,TGTGCCAGCAGCCCCCGGGACAAAATCTCTGGGGCCAACGTCCTGACTTTC,CASSPRDKISGANVLTF
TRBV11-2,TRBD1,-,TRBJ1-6,TGTGCCAGCAGCTTCTACAGGGGGCTAGGCTCACCCCTCCACTTT,CASSFYRGLGSPLHF
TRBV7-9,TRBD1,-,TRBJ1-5,TGTGCCAGCAGCCCCGGGACAGGGACGAGCAATCAGCCCCAGCATTTT,CASSPGTGTSNQPQHF
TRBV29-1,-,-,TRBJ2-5,TGCAGCGTTGAAGGCAGGGATCGGGAGACCCAGTACTTC,CSVEGRDRETQYF
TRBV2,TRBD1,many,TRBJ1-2,TGTGCCAGCACCCCGGCCGGGACAGTAGTCTATGGCTACACCTTC,CASTPAGTVVYGYTF
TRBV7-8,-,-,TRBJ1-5,TGTGCCAGCAGCTTAGAACGGGGAGGCAATCAGCCCCAGCATTTT,CASSLERGGNQPQHF
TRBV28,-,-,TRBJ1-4,TGTGCCAGCAGTTTAGCCCGGGGAAGTCGAAAACTGTTTTTT,CASSLARGSRKLFF
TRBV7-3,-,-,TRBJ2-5,TGTGCCAGCAGCGAGGGACTGCAAGAGACCCAGTACTTC,CASSEGLQETQYF
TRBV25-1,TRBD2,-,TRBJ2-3,TGTGCCAGCAGTGTCGCGGGGGTCACCACAGATACGCAGTATTTT,CASSVAGVTTDTQYF
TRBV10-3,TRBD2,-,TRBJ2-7,TGTGCCATCAGTGAAAATTATGGGACTAACTACGAGCAGTACTTC,CAISENYGTNYEQYF
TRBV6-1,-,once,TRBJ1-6,TGTGCCAGCAGTGAAGCGCGTCGGAGCAGGGATTCACCCCTCCACTTT,CASSEARRSRDSPLHF
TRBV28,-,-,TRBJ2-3,TGTGCCAGCCGCTGGAGGGCGCGAGGGACAGATACGCAGTATTTT,CASRWRARGTDTQYF
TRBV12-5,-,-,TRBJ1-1,TGTGCTAGTGGTTTGGTACAAAGGGGCACTGAAGCTTTCTTT,CASGLVQRGTEAFF
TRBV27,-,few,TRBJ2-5,TGTGCCAGTTGTAATCCCGGTAGCGGTAGTATCCAGTACTTC,CASCNPGSGSIQYF
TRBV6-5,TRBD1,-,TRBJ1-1,TGTGCTACCAGGTTAGGACAGGGGTCTGAAGCTTTCTTT,CATRLGQGSEAFF
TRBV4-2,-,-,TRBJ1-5,TGTGCCAGCAGCCAAAGGTCCGGGACACCGAATCAGCCCCAGCATTTT,CASSQRSGTPNQPQHF
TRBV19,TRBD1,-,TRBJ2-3,TGTGCCAGTAGTAGAGGGACAGGGGGAACAGATACGCAGTATTTT,CASSRGTGGTDTQYF
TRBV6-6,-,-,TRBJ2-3,TGTGCCAGCAGTACCCTCAGGGGAAGCACAGATACGCAGTATTTT,CASSTLRGSTDTQYF
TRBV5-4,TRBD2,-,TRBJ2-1,TGTGCCAGCAGCTTGGGGGGCGGGGGATACAATGAGCAGTTCTTC,CASSLGGGGYNEQFF
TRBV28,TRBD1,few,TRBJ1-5,TGTGCCAGCAGTTTGACAGGGGCTGGTCAGCCCCAGCATTTT,CASSLTGAGQPQHF
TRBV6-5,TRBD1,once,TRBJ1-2,TGTGCCAGCAAGAGGGGGCAGGGTGGCTACACCTTC,CASKRGQGGYTF
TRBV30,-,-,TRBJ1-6,TGTGCCTGGAGTGGGGGGCGCGATAATTCACCCCTCCACTTT,CAWSGGRDNSPLHF